This T cell receptor beta chain stems from a study of blood T cell repertoires in COVID-19. Overall study context: Specimens from acute and convalescent COVID-19 originated in the United States, Italy and Spain. In each case, the material was cDNA or gDNA derived from T cells, B-cell-depleted T cells, or PBMCs.

Authors' data handling: Estimated nucleated cell counts came from reference gene primer amplification. Using immunoSEQ multiplex PCR, the repertoire was profiled, and TCRdb retains in-frame clones only, with some absent. Clone size and V and J calls were adopted from that table, with D and trimming inferred from the DNA. The data show roughly 80,000 clones, with more than 60% seen just once and more than 15% held by the top ten. CDR3 size: 15 residues. CDR1 is SEHNR, CDR2 FQNEAQ, per germline (reference sequence). V shed 5 bases, J shed 7 bases, and the junction held 10 bases outside the gene matches.

The chain uses TRBV7-9 and TRBJ1-4; TRBD1 matches at 7 bases. The origin of this receptor is a human donor in a cohort sampled during active COVID-19. Sample: peripheral blood. As DNA, the CDR3 is TGTGCCAGCAGCCACATCACAGGGGCCCGTGAAAAACTGTTTTTT. The encoded protein is CASSHITGAREKLFF.